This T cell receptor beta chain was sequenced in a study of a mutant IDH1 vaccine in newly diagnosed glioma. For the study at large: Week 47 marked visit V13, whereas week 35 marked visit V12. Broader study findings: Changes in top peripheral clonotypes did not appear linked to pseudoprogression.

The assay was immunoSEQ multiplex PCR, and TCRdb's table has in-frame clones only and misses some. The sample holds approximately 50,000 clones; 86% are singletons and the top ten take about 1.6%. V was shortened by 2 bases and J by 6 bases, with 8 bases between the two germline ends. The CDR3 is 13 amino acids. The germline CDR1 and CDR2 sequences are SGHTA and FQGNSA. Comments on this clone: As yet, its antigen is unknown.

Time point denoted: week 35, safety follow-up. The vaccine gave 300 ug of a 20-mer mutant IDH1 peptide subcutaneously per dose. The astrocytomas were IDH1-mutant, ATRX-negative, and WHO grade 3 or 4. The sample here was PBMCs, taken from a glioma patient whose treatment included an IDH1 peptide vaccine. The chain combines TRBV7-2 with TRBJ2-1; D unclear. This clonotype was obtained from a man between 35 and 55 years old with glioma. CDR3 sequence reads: CASSLSSANEQFF. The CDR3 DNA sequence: TGTGCCAGCAGCTTATCCAGTGCCAATGAGCAGTTCTTC. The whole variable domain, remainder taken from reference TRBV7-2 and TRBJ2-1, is GAGVSQSPSNKVTEKGKDVELRCDPISGHTALYWYRQSLGQGLEFLIYFQGNSAPDKSGLPSDRFSAERTGGSVSTLTIQRTQQEDSAVYLCASSLSSANEQFFGPGTRLTVL.